This entry lists 24 T cell receptor beta chains sequenced from one sample in a study of T cells expressing NK-cell markers. TCRdb re-called the 5' RACE reads; every CDR3 protein appears as one record, without DNA. The sample includes more than 90,000 distinct CDR3 sequences. The sequenced material came from blood T cells: a sorted CD56 or NKG2C T cell subset, CD4+ or CD8+ T cells, or bulk PBMC T cells (not recorded which). Source of these receptors: a woman aged 18 to 75 in good health.

The chain combines TRBV20-1 with TRBJ1-2; TCRdb proposes TRBD1, but this gene call is untestable without DNA. Germline-derived CDR1 and CDR2 are DFQATT and SNEGSKA (reference sequence). This CDR3 is built from 15 residues. CDR3 sequence reads: CSARDLSGFRSGYTF.

The rearrangement uses TRBV4-3 and TRBJ1-1; TCRdb indicates TRBD1, and absent DNA this call remains unverified. The CDR3 runs to 15 residues. Germline CDR1 reads LGHNA; CDR2 reads YSLEER. The CDR3 reads CASSQDGRPNTEAFF.

This chain uses TRBV10-3 with TRBJ2-5; the TRBD1 assignment by TCRdb is unverifiable without DNA. Germline V gives CDR1 ENHRY, CDR2 SYGVKD. This CDR3 has 13 residues. CDR3 in amino acids: CAISNPGEETQYF.

The V gene is TRBV20-1, the J gene TRBJ1-4. The CDR3 is 18 amino acids. Germline V gives CDR1 DFQATT, CDR2 SNEGSKA (reference sequence). Here the CDR3 reads CSASRWTERFATNEKLFF.

V usage is TRBV6-4 and J usage is TRBJ2-3; TCRdb's D call, TRBD1, is unchecked because there is no DNA. The CDR3 consists of 14 residues. Germline CDR1 reads MRHNA; CDR2 reads SNTAGT. CDR3 sequence: CASSDGTDTDTQYF.

The chain joins TRBV12-3 or TRBV12-4 to TRBJ1-1. There are 12 residues in the CDR3. CDR3 in amino acids: CASSLEVGRAFF.

The J gene is TRBJ2-7, the V gene TRBV3-1; TCRdb's assignment of TRBD2 cannot be checked, as there is no DNA. CDR3 length: 15 amino acids. Germline lookup yields CDR1 LGHDT and CDR2 YNNKEL (reference sequence). CDR3 region: CASSQDPSVAYEQYF.

The CDR3 here is CASSYGQSTNEKLFF. The gene calls are TRBV7-6 and TRBJ1-4; with no DNA, the TCRdb D assignment of TRBD1 cannot be verified. Germline V gene lookup returns CDR1 SGHVS and CDR2 FNYEAQ. This CDR3 is 15 amino acids long.

The chain carries TRBV14 and TRBJ1-1. Germline V gene data show CDR1 as SGHDN and CDR2 as FVKESK. CDR3 length equals 13 residues. CDR3 region: CASSPRMNTEAFF.

The rearrangement uses TRBV7-9 and TRBJ2-3. The V gene's germline CDR1 is SEHNR and CDR2 FQNEAQ (reference sequence). The CDR3 is 13 amino acids. CDR3: CASSPWTASTQYF.

The gene calls are TRBV7-9 and TRBJ2-1; TCRdb designates TRBD2, a call that cannot be tested without DNA. The CDR3 is 15 residues long. The germline V gene has CDR1 SEHNR and CDR2 FQNEAQ (reference sequence). The CDR3 is CASSLAGLAVHEQFF.

This chain uses TRBV11-2 with TRBJ2-5; no DNA is available, so the TRBD1 call from TCRdb remains unchecked. The CDR3 length is 14 residues. Germline V gene sequence: CDR1 SGHAT, CDR2 FQNNGV. This CDR3 is CASSKTGRRETQYF.

The genes are TRBV6-1 and TRBJ2-1; TCRdb outputs TRBD1, but without DNA this stays unchecked. CDR1 is MNHNS and CDR2 is SASEGT in the germline V gene. The CDR3 totals 17 residues. CDR3 sequence: CASSTTGGTLNYNEQFF.

The chain carries TRBV7-9 and TRBJ2-7. CDR1 SEHNR and CDR2 FQNEAQ come from the germline V gene (reference sequence). The CDR3 length is 12 residues. This CDR3 reads CASSPRSYEQYF.

V gene TRBV20-1 combines with J gene TRBJ1-3; TCRdb outputs TRBD1, but without DNA this stays unchecked. CDR3 size: 16 residues. The germline V gene encodes CDR1 DFQATT and CDR2 SNEGSKA (reference sequence). The CDR3 spells CSASEGGPISGNTIYF.

The rearrangement joins TRBV12-3 or TRBV12-4 to TRBJ2-1; absent DNA, TCRdb's TRBD1 call cannot be checked. CDR3 size: 15 residues. The CDR3 protein is CASSPGGASYNEQFF.

The gene calls are TRBV19 and TRBJ2-1; TCRdb's D call of TRBD2 is untestable without DNA. The CDR3 loop spans 15 amino acids. Germline V gene lookup returns CDR1 LNHDA and CDR2 SQIVND (reference sequence). The CDR3 sequence is CASTSLAEPYNEQFF. The full variable domain, rest sourced from reference TRBV19 and TRBJ2-1, is DGGITQSPKYLFRKEGQNVTLSCEQNLNHDAMYWYRQDPGQGLRLIYYSQIVNDFQKGDIAEGYSVSREKKESFPLTVTSAQKNPTAFYLCASTSLAEPYNEQFFGPGTRLTVL.

The chain is built from TRBV6-2 or TRBV6-3 and TRBJ2-1; TCRdb's D call of TRBD2 is untestable without DNA. This CDR3 spans 18 amino acids. Germline V gives CDR1 MNHEY, CDR2 SVGEGT. The CDR3 here is CASSYDPSSGKGYNEQFF.

The chain is built from TRBV2 and TRBJ2-3. Germline V gene sequence: CDR1 SNHLY, CDR2 FYNNEI. CDR3 length equals 14 residues. CDR3 amino acids: CASMFTWPADTQYF.

The J gene is TRBJ1-5, the V gene TRBV11-2; checking the TCRdb D call of TRBD1 is not possible without DNA. The germline CDR1 and CDR2 sequences are SGHAT and FQNNGV. The CDR3 is 19 amino acids. The CDR3 loop reads CASSPLGAGADRSNQPQHF.

The chain links TRBV29-1 to TRBJ2-1; TCRdb outputs TRBD2, but without DNA this stays unchecked. The CDR3 runs 16 residues. CDR1 and CDR2 from the germline V gene are SQVTM and ANQGSEA. The CDR3 is CSPIRTSGRSYNEQFF.

The chain couples TRBV9 to TRBJ2-3. The length of the CDR3 is 15 residues. Looked up from germline, CDR1 is SGDLS and CDR2 is YYNGEE. CDR3: CASSSDGLSKDTQYF.

The rearrangement links TRBV5-1 to TRBJ2-1; TCRdb reports TRBD1, a call that lacks DNA to check it against. The CDR3 totals 11 residues. CDR1 and CDR2 from the germline V gene are SGHRS and YFSETQ. The CDR3 protein is CASSPGNEQFF.

The chain recombines TRBV5-1 with TRBJ2-3; TCRdb lists TRBD1, though no DNA is available to test this call. The CDR3 is 14 amino acids. CDR1 is SGHRS, CDR2 YFSETQ, per germline. The CDR3 reads CASSSGQGSDTQYF.